This T cell receptor (beta chain) emerged from a study of patients and donors after allogeneic stem cell transplantation. Germline V lookup: CDR1 KGHDR, CDR2 SFDVKD. CDR3 length equals 14 residues. V was cut by 4 bases and J by 8 bases, with 16 bases left in between. Each CDR3 protein is one row after TCRdb ran MiXCR on the RT-PCR reads. The data contain around 200,000 distinct CDR3 sequences, around 40% of them singletons. The clonotype originates from a human donor who was either an allogeneic HSCT recipient or a stem cell or donor lymphocyte infusion donor (not recorded which). It is not recorded whose cells these are; they may come from a transplant donor. Material for sequencing was blood, either unsorted or a sorted T cell fraction (not recorded which). This rearrangement joins TRBV24-1 to TRBJ1-1; no firm D call. In nucleotides, the CDR3 is TGTGCCACCAGTGACCCTCCCCAGCCCGCCGAAGCTTTCTTT. It specifies CATSDPPQPAEAFF.